A single T cell receptor (beta chain) is shown here with its context. Its antigen remains unidentified. PCR employed 60 Vbeta and 13 Jbeta primers. Generated by immunoSEQ multiplex PCR, the TCRdb table keeps only in-frame clones and is missing some. Seen here are some 190,000 clones, roughly 86% observed once, and the top ten hold around 3.7%. The data were taken from a study of cytomegalovirus exposure and HLA in healthy donors. General study findings and limits: Analysis was carried out at a later point, and it linked a missense DCLRE1C variant to TCR beta V- and J-gene trimming.

The V end lost 0 bases, the J end lost 2 bases, and 15 bases lay between the germline ends. The CDR3 covers 16 residues. The germline gives CDR1 SGDLS, CDR2 YYNGEE. This rearrangement joins TRBV9 to TRBJ2-7; D not resolved. Sequenced sample: PBMCs. The TCR originated in a middle-aged man in good health and CMV-seropositive. Here the CDR3 reads CASSVGSSVRAYEQYF. For the CDR3, the DNA is TGTGCCAGCAGCGTAGGAAGTTCGGTGCGTGCCTACGAGCAGTACTTC.